The next 26 T cell receptor beta chains were all read from a single sample in a study of blood T cell repertoires in COVID-19. The data were produced by immunoSEQ multiplex PCR, yet TCRdb's version contains in-frame clones alone and is incomplete. The profile shows about 180,000 clones, about four fifths of them singletons. Sample: peripheral blood. These receptors originate from a woman in her 70s with COVID-19, enrolled during active disease.

The chain has TRBV7-9 and TRBJ1-1, with D unclear. The CDR3 is 14 amino acids. Trimming shortened V by 4 bases and J by 1 base, and 10 bases separated the two germline ends. Germline CDR1 reads SEHNR; CDR2 reads FQNEAQ (reference sequence). The CDR3 region is CASSYSGSNTEAFF. The CDR3, as DNA: TGTGCCAGCAGCTACTCCGGGTCGAACACTGAAGCTTTCTTT.

The chain combines TRBV24-1 with TRBJ1-1, with TRBD1 matching over 8 bases. Germline lookup yields CDR1 KGHDR and CDR2 SFDVKD. The trim removed 4 bases at V and 4 bases at J, leaving 7 bases unmatched. This CDR3 contains 15 residues. The CDR3: CATSDPATGGTEAFF. Written as DNA, the CDR3 is TGTGCCACCAGTGACCCCGCAACAGGGGGCACTGAAGCTTTCTTT.

This clone turned up a few times. V gene TRBV18 combines with J gene TRBJ1-6, with 9 bases that match TRBD1. With V trimmed by 1 base and J by 8 bases, 12 bases remained unmatched. There are 18 residues in the CDR3. Germline V gene lookup returns CDR1 KGHSH and CDR2 LQKENI. The CDR3 here is CASSPLPGQGWTDSPLHF. DNA of the CDR3: TGTGCCAGCTCACCACTTCCGGGACAGGGATGGACGGATTCACCCCTCCACTTT. Full variable domain (rest looked up from reference TRBV18 and TRBJ1-6): NAGVMQNPRHLVRRRGQEARLRCSPMKGHSHVYWYRQLPEEGLKFMVYLQKENIIDESGMPKERFSAEFPKEGPSILRIQQVVRGDSAAYFCASSPLPGQGWTDSPLHFGNGTRLTVT.

V is TRBV28 and J is TRBJ1-2; TRBD1 is a possible D gene (5 bases). Germline CDR1 and CDR2: MDHEN and SYDVKM. The CDR3 has 13 amino acids. Between the trimmed V and J ends, which lost 4 bases and 8 bases, there was a span of 14 bases. This CDR3 is CASSSGGGIGYTF. The CDR3 nucleotides are TGTGCCAGCAGTTCGGGGGGTGGTATAGGCTACACCTTC.

The rearrangement uses TRBV30 and TRBJ1-1, with D hard to call. Germline loops: CDR1 GTSNPN, CDR2 SVGIG (reference sequence). The CDR3 has 14 residues. V was shortened by 2 bases and J by 14 bases, with 24 bases between the two germline ends. The CDR3 DNA is TGTGCCTGGAGTATCCCGGGCCTAAAGATCGAGGGATTCTTT. It yields the protein CAWSIPGLKIEGFF.

The rearrangement joins TRBV28 to TRBJ2-1; 10 nucleotides match TRBD2. The V and J ends lost 2 bases and 8 bases, in that order; junction bases with no gene match: 6. Germline CDR1 MDHEN, CDR2 SYDVKM. The CDR3 extends over 15 amino acids. CDR3 sequence: CASSLPAGGPYEQFF. The CDR3 DNA follows: TGTGCCAGCAGTTTACCAGCGGGAGGGCCATATGAGCAGTTCTTC.

The V gene is TRBV7-2, the J gene TRBJ2-1, with TRBD2 identical over 11 bases. J was trimmed by 8 bases and V by 4 bases; bases with no gene match: 7. The CDR3 sequence is 15 residues long. The germline V gene has CDR1 SGHTA and CDR2 FQGNSA. CDR3 nucleotide sequence: TGTGCCAGCAGCTACTTAGCGGGAGGGTGGGATGAGCAGTTCTTC. Translation: CASSYLAGGWDEQFF.

V is TRBV28 and J is TRBJ2-4, with D hard to call. The CDR3 spans 14 residues. Deletions cut 6 bases from V and 5 bases from J, with 14 bases between. CDR1 MDHEN and CDR2 SYDVKM come from the germline V gene. This CDR3 is CASSPETYENIQYF. CDR3 nucleotides: TGTGCCAGCAGCCCTGAAACATACGAAAACATTCAGTACTTC.

The chain recombines TRBV27 with TRBJ2-1; 7 positions match TRBD2. The CDR3 has 17 residues. From germline, CDR1 is MNHEY and CDR2 SMNVEV (reference sequence). The V segment lost 6 bases and the J segment 6 bases; nucleotides outside the gene matches: 17. In nucleotides, the CDR3 is TGTGCCAGCAGCTTAAGATTTCGTTCGGGAGGACCCAATGAGCAGTTCTTC. Protein: CASSLRFRSGGPNEQFF.

The chain employs TRBV30 and TRBJ1-4, with TRBD1 identical over 9 bases. V lost 1 base and J lost 7; bases outside the gene matches: 7. The germline gives CDR1 GTSNPN, CDR2 SVGIG (reference sequence). The CDR3 has 15 amino acids. This chain's CDR3 is CAWSEDGTGPEKLFF. CDR3 DNA sequence: TGTGCCTGGAGTGAGGATGGGACAGGGCCTGAAAAACTGTTTTTT.

The rearrangement links TRBV5-1 to TRBJ2-7; tentative D call: TRBD2 (6 bases). The germline CDR1 and CDR2 sequences are SGHRS and YFSETQ. CDR3 length equals 13 residues. Trimming shortened V by 4 bases and J by 3 bases, and 11 bases separated the two germline ends. The CDR3 DNA reads TGCGCCAGCAGCACCGGGACTGTCTACGAGCAGTACTTC. This encodes CASSTGTVYEQYF.

This rearrangement joins TRBV6-6 to TRBJ2-7; D perhaps matches TRBD1 (5 bases). CDR3 length: 14 residues. Germline-derived CDR1 and CDR2 are MNHNY and SVGAGI (reference sequence). The germline V and J ends were trimmed by 2 bases and 2 bases, with 10 bases remaining between them. The CDR3 DNA reads TGTGCCAGCAGTTACGGGGCGGCGCCCTACGAGCAGTACTTC. Amino acids: CASSYGAAPYEQYF.

The CDR3 DNA follows: TGTGCCAGCAGCATACAGGGGGGTAATTCACCCCTCCACTTT. Translating it yields CASSIQGGNSPLHF. This chain joins TRBV5-5 and TRBJ1-6; 8 nucleotides line up with TRBD1. Germline trimming cut 4 bases from V and 6 bases from J; bases unmatched to any gene: 3. CDR3 length: 14 amino acids. Per the germline V gene, CDR1 is SGHKS and CDR2 is YYEKEE (reference sequence).

The V and J genes are TRBV28 and TRBJ1-1; D is ambiguous. Germline assignment: CDR1 MDHEN and CDR2 SYDVKM. V was trimmed by 5 bases and J by 7 bases, leaving 14 bases between them. This CDR3 has 13 amino acids. CDR3 nucleotides: TGTGCCAGCAGTCCCCCAGGAACCCGTGAAGCTTTCTTT. It specifies CASSPPGTREAFF.

V gene TRBV7-2 combines with J gene TRBJ2-2; 7 bases align to TRBD2. Germline V gene data show CDR1 as SGHTA and CDR2 as FQGNSA. The CDR3 totals 16 residues. V shed 6 bases and J 11 bases; nucleotides not matched to a gene: 18. The CDR3 protein is CASSLNTAGVGGELFF. CDR3 bases: TGTGCCAGCAGTCTCAATACGGCGGGAGTGGGCGGAGAGCTGTTTTTT.

The chain carries TRBV7-9 and TRBJ2-2; no clear D gene. The V end was cut by 5 bases, the J end by 9 bases, with 10 bases between. CDR1 and CDR2 (germline): SEHNR, FQNEAQ (reference sequence). The CDR3 is made up of 12 amino acids. The DNA of the CDR3 is TGTGCCAGCAGCCAGTCCTCCAGGGAGCTGTTTTTT. Translating it yields CASSQSSRELFF.

The chain joins TRBV18 to TRBJ1-1; D remains unclear. The CDR3 extends over 14 amino acids. Germline CDR1 reads KGHSH; CDR2 reads LQKENI. V was pared by 3 bases and J by 4 bases, with 12 bases between. The CDR3 coding sequence is TGTGCCAGCTCACCCAGACAAGGTGGCACTGAAGCTTTCTTT. Its translation is CASSPRQGGTEAFF.

The J gene is TRBJ2-2, the V gene TRBV9, with D perhaps matching TRBD1 (6 bases). The V end lost 4 bases, the J end lost 2 bases, and 12 bases lay between the germline ends. The CDR3 is made up of 15 amino acids. The germline gives CDR1 SGDLS, CDR2 YYNGEE. The CDR3 region is CASSPGQTNTGELFF. CDR3 DNA: TGTGCCAGCAGCCCGGGACAAACCAACACCGGGGAGCTGTTTTTT.

The J gene is TRBJ2-7, the V gene TRBV18, with D tentatively TRBD1 (5 bases). V shed 0 bases and J shed 5 bases, with 14 bases lying between them. The CDR3 has 15 amino acids. Germline V gene sequence: CDR1 KGHSH, CDR2 LQKENI. CDR3 coding DNA: TGTGCCAGCTCACCACCGAGTCAGGGTCGAGACGAGCAGTACTTC. It encodes CASSPPSQGRDEQYF.

This clone is a singleton in its sample. The chain employs TRBV28 and TRBJ1-5, with 7 positions matching TRBD1. Germline CDR1 reads MDHEN; CDR2 reads SYDVKM. With V trimmed by 6 bases and J by 0 bases, 5 bases remained unmatched. This CDR3 spans 15 amino acids. The CDR3 DNA sequence: TGTGCCAGCAGGAGAGGGGGCTATAGCAATCAGCCCCAGCATTTT. This sequence encodes CASRRGGYSNQPQHF.

The chain carries TRBV7-2 and TRBJ2-3, with 12 bases identical to TRBD2. Germline V gives CDR1 SGHTA, CDR2 FQGNSA. The CDR3 loop spans 16 amino acids. Trimming cost V 5 bases and J 6 bases; bases outside gene matches: 9. The CDR3 here is CASSATSGRIRDTQYF. CDR3 coding DNA: TGTGCCAGCAGCGCGACTAGCGGGAGAATCCGGGATACGCAGTATTTT. The whole variable domain, filled in from reference TRBV7-2 and TRBJ2-3, reads GAGVSQSPSNKVTEKGKDVELRCDPISGHTALYWYRQSLGQGLEFLIYFQGNSAPDKSGLPSDRFSAERTGGSVSTLTIQRTQQEDSAVYLCASSATSGRIRDTQYFGPGTRLTVL.

The rearrangement joins TRBV12-3 or TRBV12-4 to TRBJ2-4; 7 bases align to TRBD2. V dropped 8 bases and J dropped 6; count of bases not matched to a gene: 7. This CDR3 has 13 residues. CDR3: CASGEGTGNIQYF. CDR3 nucleotides: TGTGCCAGCGGGGAGGGAACGGGAAACATTCAGTACTTC.

This clone was recorded only once. This sequence joins TRBV7-2 and TRBJ1-4; D unclear. The CDR3 totals 13 residues. The V gene's germline CDR1 is SGHTA and CDR2 FQGNSA. Trimming took off 5 bases at V and 8 bases at J, with 12 bases between the two ends. The chain's CDR3 is CASSPTRAEKLFF. CDR3 nucleotides: TGTGCCAGCAGCCCGACCAGAGCGGAAAAACTGTTTTTT.

The chain recombines TRBV29-1 with TRBJ1-4; D unresolved. The CDR3 runs to 12 residues. V was pared by 7 bases and J by 3 bases, with 9 bases between. From germline, CDR1 is SQVTM and CDR2 ANQGSEA. CDR3 region: CSAGKANEKLFF. The CDR3 nucleotides read TGCAGCGCCGGGAAGGCTAATGAAAAACTGTTTTTT. Full variable domain (remainder filled in from reference TRBV29-1 and TRBJ1-4): SAVISQKPSRDICQRGTSLTIQCQVDSQVTMMFWYRQQPGQSLTLIATANQGSEATYESGFVIDKFPISRPNLTFSTLTVSNMSPEDSSIYLCSAGKANEKLFFGSGTQLSVL.

V and J are TRBV28 and TRBJ2-3, with 7 bases lining up with TRBD1. Germline V CDR1 and CDR2: MDHEN, SYDVKM. CDR3 length: 15 residues. The V gene end was trimmed by 4 bases and the J gene end by 2 bases; junction bases not matched to a gene: 6. The CDR3 bases are TGTGCCAGCAGTTCCCAGGGGGAATTCACAGATACGCAGTATTTT. Amino acids: CASSSQGEFTDTQYF.

As to this clone: One junction end does not reproduce the germline sequence, and a read error may be involved. The rearrangement links TRBV15 to TRBJ1-4; TRBD1 agrees at 10 bases. The germline CDR1 and CDR2 sequences are LNHNV and YYDKDF (reference sequence). This CDR3 comprises 14 residues. CDR3 amino acids: CATSRDGYAGQGTF. CDR3 DNA sequence: TGTGCCACCAGCAGAGATGGTTACGCGGGACAGGGGACCTTT.